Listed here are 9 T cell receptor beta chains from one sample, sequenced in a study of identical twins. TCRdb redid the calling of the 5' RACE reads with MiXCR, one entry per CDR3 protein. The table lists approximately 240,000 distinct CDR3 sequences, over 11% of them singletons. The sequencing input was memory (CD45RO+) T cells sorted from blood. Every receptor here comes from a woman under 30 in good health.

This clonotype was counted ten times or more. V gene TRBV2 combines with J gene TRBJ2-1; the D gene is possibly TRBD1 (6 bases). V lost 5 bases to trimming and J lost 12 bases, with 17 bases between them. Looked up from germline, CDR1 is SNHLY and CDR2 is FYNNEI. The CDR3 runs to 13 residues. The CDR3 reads CASSQDSLRVQFF. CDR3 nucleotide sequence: TGTGCCAGCAGTCAGGACAGCCTTCGGGTGCAGTTCTTC.

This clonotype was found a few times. Here the CDR3 DNA reads TGTGCCAGCAGCCAAGATCCGGGACAGGGAAAGACCCAGTACTTC. Its protein is CASSQDPGQGKTQYF. V is TRBV3-1 and J is TRBJ2-5; 9 bases align to TRBD1. The CDR3 has 15 amino acids. V was clipped by 0 bases and J by 6 bases; unmatched bases: 5. CDR1 LGHDT and CDR2 YNNKEL come from the germline V gene (reference sequence).

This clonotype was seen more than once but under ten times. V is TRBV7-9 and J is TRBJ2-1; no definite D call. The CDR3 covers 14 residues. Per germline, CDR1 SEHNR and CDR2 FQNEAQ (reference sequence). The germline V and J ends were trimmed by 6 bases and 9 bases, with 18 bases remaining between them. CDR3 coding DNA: TGTGCCAGCAGTCCGGGTTCCCTACAATTTGAGCAGTTCTTC. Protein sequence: CASSPGSLQFEQFF.

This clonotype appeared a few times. DNA of the CDR3: TGTGCCAGCAGCTTGATCACCGGGGAGCTGTTTTTT. It yields the protein CASSLITGELFF. The rearrangement joins TRBV7-2 to TRBJ2-2; no firm D call. Germline-derived CDR1 and CDR2 are SGHTA and FQGNSA. There are 12 residues in the CDR3. The germline V and J ends were trimmed by 3 bases and 4 bases, with 3 bases remaining between them.

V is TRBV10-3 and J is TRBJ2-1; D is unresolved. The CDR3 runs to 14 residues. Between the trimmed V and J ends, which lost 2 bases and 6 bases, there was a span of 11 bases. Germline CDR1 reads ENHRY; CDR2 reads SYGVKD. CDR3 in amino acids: CAISEPQKGNEQFF. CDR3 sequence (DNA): TGTGCCATCAGTGAGCCCCAGAAAGGCAATGAGCAGTTCTTC.

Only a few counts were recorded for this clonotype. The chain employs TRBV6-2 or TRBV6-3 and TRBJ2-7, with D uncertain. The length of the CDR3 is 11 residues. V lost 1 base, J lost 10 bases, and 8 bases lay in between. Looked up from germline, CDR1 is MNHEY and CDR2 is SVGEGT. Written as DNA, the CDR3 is TGTGCCAGCAGTTACTTGGCGGCCCAGTACTTC. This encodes CASSYLAAQYF.

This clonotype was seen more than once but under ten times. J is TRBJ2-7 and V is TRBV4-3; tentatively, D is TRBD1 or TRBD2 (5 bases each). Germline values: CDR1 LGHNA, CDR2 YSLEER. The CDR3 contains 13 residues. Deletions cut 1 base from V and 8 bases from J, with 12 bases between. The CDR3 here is CASSQVIEGKQYF. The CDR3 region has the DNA TGCGCCAGCAGCCAAGTAATCGAGGGGAAGCAGTACTTC.

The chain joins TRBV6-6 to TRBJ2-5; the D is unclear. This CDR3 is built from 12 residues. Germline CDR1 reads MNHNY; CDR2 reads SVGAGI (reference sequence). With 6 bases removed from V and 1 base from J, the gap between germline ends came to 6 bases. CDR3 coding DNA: TGTGCCAGCAGGGGATCCCAAGAGACCCAGTACTTC. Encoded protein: CASRGSQETQYF.

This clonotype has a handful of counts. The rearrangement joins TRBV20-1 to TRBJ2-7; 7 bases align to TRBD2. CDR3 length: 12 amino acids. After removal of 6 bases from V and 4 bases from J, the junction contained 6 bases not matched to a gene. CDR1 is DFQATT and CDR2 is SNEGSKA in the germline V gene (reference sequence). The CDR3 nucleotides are TGCAGTGCCCAACGGGGGGAATACGAGCAGTACTTC. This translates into CSAQRGEYEQYF.